This record looks at one T cell receptor beta chain sequence and its context. The table lists this clonotype with a few counts. This receptor's antigen is unknown. No much larger clone exists at a distance of one base, and base qualities are not known. The CDR3 sequence holds 15 residues, the cysteine and phenylalanine included. Only the CDR3 DNA is retained, 45 bases long and in frame from the first base. Reading the germline V gene gives CDR1 SGHVS and CDR2 FQNEAQ. Trimming accounts for 2 bases at V and 6 bases at J, while the number of junction bases matched to no gene is 4. The source of the sample is a study of T cell repertoires in cytomegalovirus infection (dated by TCRdb to the late 2010s). Context from the whole study: Because public TCR beta signatures pointed to carriage of CMV infection together with the matching HLA type, the HLA type of each donor mattered for the analysis. The full study reports these points: The ex vivo response was dominated by HLA-C-restricted CMV-specific TCR beta clonotypes, which also provided the single most frequent clonotype in two of eight donors. In both this cohort and an independent cohort of several hundred donors, the cumulative frequency of public TCR beta family members distinguished carriers of CMV infection plus the relevant HLA type.

The instrument was an Illumina HiSeq 1500. The public reads were run again by TCRdb, first through fastp at Q25 and then through MiXCR, and only productive beta chains were kept. Every distinct CDR3 protein forms one entry, paired with its most common genes and DNA. This sample comprises roughly 200,000 distinct CDR3 sequences, about a sixth of them detected only once. Jointly, the top ten make up less than 25% of the sample. This TCR derives from a human donor in good health (CMV status not recorded). Some clones in this sample may be carry-over from other donors' samples. The sequence links TRBV7-8 to TRBJ1-4, and 9 junction bases match TRBD1. Material for sequencing was CD8+ T cells from PBMCs. The nucleotide sequence reads as follows: TGTGCCAGCAGCTTAATACAGGGGGCCGATGAAAAACTGTTTTTT. This yields the protein CASSLIQGADEKLFF.